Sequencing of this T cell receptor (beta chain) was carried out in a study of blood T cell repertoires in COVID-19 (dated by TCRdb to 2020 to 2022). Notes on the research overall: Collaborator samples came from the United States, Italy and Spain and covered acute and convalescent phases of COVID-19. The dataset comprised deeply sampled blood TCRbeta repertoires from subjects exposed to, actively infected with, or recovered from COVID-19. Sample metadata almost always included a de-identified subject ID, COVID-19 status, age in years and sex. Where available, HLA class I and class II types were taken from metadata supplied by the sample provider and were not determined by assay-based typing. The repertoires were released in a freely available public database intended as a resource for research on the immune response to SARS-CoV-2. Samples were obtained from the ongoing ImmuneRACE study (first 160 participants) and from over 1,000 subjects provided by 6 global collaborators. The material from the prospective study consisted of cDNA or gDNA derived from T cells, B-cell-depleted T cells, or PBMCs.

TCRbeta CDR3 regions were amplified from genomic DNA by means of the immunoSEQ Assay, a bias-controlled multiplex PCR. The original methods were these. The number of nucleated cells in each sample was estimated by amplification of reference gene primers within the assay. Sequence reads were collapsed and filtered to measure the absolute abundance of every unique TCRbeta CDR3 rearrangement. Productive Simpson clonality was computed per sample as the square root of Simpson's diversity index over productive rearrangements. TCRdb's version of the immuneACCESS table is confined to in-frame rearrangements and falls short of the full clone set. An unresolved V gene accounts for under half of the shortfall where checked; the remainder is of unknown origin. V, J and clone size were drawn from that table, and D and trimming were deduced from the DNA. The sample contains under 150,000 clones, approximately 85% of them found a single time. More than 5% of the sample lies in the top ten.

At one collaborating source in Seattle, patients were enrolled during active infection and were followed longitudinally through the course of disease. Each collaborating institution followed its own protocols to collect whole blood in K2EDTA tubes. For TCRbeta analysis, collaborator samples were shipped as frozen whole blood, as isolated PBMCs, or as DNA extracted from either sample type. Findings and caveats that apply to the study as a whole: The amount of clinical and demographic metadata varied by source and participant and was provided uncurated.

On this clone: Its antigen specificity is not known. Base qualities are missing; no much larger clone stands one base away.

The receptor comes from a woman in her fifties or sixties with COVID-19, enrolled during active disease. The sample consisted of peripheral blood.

The CDR3 region has the sequence CASSPGLAGGFTDTQYF. In nucleotides, the sequence is TGTGCCAGCAGCCCCGGACTAGCGGGGGGCTTCACAGATACGCAGTATTTT. The V and J segments used are TRBV13 and TRBJ2-3, and TRBD2 aligns with 14 junction nucleotides. Trimming accounts for 5 bases at V and 2 bases at J, while the number of junction bases matched to no gene is 6. CDR3 length: 17 amino acids, cysteine to phenylalanine. Left in the record is the CDR3 DNA by itself, 51 bases read in frame from the first base. The germline V gene (reference sequence) specifies PRHDT as CDR1 and FYEKMQ as CDR2.